This T cell receptor (beta chain) was recorded in a study of T cells after yellow fever vaccination. General observations from the study: Just a small share of clonotypes turned up in the CD4 compartment as well as the CD8 compartment. Any FACS-sorted repertoire could hold abundant clonotypes that contaminate it from the bulk population. Booster sampling recovered most clones from primary vaccination (approximately 97% CD4, just over 85% CD8).

From germline, CDR1 is SQVTM and CDR2 ANQGSEA. The CDR3 is made up of 13 amino acids. The V gene end was trimmed by 7 bases and the J gene end by 7 bases; junction bases not matched to a gene: 7. TCRdb fed the 5' RACE reads into MiXCR, producing one record per CDR3 protein. The sample consists of approximately 550,000 distinct CDR3 sequences, approximately 21% of them appearing once. With regard to this clonotype: The antigen remains unidentified.

The source was PBMCs, collected 15 days after the yellow fever booster vaccination. The sequence derives from a young man who received the YFV17D yellow fever vaccine. The chain couples TRBV29-1 to TRBJ2-1, with 10 bases identical to TRBD2. The chain's CDR3 is CSASLAGGNEQFF. CDR3 nucleotide sequence: TGCAGCGCCTCTTTAGCGGGAGGAAATGAGCAGTTCTTC.